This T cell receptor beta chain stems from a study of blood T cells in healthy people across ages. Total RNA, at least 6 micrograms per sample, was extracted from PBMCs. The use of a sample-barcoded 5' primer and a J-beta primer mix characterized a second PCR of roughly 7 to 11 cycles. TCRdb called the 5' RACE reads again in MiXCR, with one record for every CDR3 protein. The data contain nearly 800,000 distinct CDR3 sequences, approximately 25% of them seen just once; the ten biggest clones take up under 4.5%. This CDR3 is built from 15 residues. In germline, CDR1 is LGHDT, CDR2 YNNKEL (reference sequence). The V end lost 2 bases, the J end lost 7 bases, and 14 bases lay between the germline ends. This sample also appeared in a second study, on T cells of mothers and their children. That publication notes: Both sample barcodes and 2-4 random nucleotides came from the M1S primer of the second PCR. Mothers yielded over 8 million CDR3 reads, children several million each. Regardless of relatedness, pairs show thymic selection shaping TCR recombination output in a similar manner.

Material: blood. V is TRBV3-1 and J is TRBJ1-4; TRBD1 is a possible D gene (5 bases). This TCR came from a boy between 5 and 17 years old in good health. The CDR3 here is CASSQYPGLTEKLFF. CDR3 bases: TGTGCCAGCAGCCAATACCCAGGGCTTACTGAAAAACTGTTTTTT.